This TCR beta chain was sequenced during a study of cytomegalovirus exposure and HLA in healthy donors. Findings and caveats of the study: Later on, a genetic analysis was performed. It linked a missense variant in DCLRE1C with V- and J-gene trimming of TCR beta. HLA alleles were associated with 15,000 to 20,000 TCR beta sequences in a later analysis at 0.05 false discovery rate. In vitro work confirmed that three CMV-associated chains recognize CMV antigens.

The CDR3 covers 13 residues. Germline lookup yields CDR1 MRHNA and CDR2 SNTAGT. The V end was cut by 4 bases, the J end by 5 bases, with 8 bases between. The PCR was carried out with 60 Vbeta primers and 13 Jbeta primers. Repertoires were generated with immunoSEQ multiplex PCR, while TCRdb's copy carries only in-frame clones and drops some. Of about 210,000 clones detected, under 85% appear once; the ten largest clones hold about 9.4%. This clone appeared a single time. Its antigen is undetermined. The chain uses TRBV6-4 and TRBJ1-4; no reliable D call. The source of this sequence is a woman aged 45-65 years in good health and CMV-seropositive. Material for sequencing was PBMCs. The CDR3 protein is CASSVNRNEKLFF. CDR3 coding DNA: TGTGCCAGCAGTGTGAACAGAAATGAAAAACTGTTTTTT.